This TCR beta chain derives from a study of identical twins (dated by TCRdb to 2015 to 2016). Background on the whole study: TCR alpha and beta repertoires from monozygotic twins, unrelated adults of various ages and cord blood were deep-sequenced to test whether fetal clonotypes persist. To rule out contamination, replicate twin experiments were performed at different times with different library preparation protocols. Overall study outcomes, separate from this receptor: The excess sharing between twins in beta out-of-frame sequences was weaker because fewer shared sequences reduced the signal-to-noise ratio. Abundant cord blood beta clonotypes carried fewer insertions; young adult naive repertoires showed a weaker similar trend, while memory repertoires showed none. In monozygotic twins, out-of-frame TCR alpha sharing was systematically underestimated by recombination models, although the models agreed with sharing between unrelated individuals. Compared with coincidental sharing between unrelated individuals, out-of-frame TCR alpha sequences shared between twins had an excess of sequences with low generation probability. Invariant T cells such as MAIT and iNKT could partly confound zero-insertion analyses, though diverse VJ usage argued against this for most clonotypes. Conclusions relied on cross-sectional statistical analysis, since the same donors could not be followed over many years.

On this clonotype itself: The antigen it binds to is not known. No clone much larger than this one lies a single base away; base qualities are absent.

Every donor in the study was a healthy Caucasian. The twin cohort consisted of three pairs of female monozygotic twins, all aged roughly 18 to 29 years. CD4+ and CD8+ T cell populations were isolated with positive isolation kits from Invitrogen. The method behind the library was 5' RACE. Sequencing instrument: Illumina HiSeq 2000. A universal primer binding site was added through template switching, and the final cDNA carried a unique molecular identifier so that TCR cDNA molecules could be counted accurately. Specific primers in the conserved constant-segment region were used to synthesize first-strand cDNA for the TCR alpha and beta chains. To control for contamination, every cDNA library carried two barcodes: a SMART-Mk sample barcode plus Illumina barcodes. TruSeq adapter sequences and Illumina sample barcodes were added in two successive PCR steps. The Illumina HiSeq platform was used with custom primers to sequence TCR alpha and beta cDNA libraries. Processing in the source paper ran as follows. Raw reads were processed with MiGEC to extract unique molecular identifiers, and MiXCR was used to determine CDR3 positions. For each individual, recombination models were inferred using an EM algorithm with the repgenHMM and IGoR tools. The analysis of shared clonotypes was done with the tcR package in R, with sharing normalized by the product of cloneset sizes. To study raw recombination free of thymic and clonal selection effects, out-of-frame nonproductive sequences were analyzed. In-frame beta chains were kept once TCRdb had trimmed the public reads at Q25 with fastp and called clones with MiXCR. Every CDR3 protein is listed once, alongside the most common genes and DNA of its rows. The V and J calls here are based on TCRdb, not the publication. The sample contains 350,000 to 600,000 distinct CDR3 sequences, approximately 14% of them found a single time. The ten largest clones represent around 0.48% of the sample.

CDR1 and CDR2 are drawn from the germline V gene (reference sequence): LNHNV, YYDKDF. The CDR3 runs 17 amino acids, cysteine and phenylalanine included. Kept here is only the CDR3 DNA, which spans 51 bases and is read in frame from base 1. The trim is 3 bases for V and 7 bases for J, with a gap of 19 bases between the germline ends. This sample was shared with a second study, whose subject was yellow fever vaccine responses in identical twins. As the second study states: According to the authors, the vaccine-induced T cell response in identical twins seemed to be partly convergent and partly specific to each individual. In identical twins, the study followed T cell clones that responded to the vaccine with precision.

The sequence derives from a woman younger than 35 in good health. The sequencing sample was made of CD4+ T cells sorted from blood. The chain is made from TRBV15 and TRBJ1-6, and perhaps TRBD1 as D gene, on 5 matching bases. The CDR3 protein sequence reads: CATSSPPGGRYNSPLHF. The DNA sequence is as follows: TGTGCCACCAGCAGTCCACCCGGGGGACGTTACAATTCACCCCTCCACTTT.